Presented here are 8 T cell receptor beta chains from one specimen sequenced in a study of monozygotic twins with inflammatory bowel disease. Reprocessing the 5' RACE reads, TCRdb reports a single entry for every CDR3 protein and omits DNA. This sample carries some 440,000 distinct CDR3 sequences, with 2% to 3% going to the ten biggest clones. What was sequenced was blood. These TCRs come from a human donor with ulcerative colitis or Crohn's disease, or a healthy co-twin of an affected twin (not recorded which).

The CDR3 loop reads CASSQDGPGEADTQYF. This rearrangement joins TRBV14 to TRBJ2-3; as DNA is missing, the TRBD1 call by TCRdb cannot be tested. CDR3 length equals 16 residues. Germline-derived CDR1 and CDR2 are SGHDN and FVKESK.

The chain combines TRBV7-9 with TRBJ1-2. The CDR3 extends over 14 amino acids. The germline gives CDR1 SEHNR, CDR2 FQNEAQ (reference sequence). CDR3 in amino acids: CASSFTGLIDGYTF.

This sequence joins TRBV5-1 and TRBJ2-7; the TRBD1 assignment by TCRdb is unverifiable without DNA. The CDR3 runs to 12 residues. Germline assignment: CDR1 SGHRS and CDR2 YFSETQ. The CDR3 region is CASKQGAYEQYF.

The chain has TRBV3-1 and TRBJ2-7; without DNA, the TCRdb call of TRBD1 cannot be checked. Germline assignment: CDR1 LGHDT and CDR2 YNNKEL (reference sequence). The CDR3 runs to 16 residues. The CDR3 here is CASSLTIGTPRDEQYF.

The chain joins TRBV20-1 to TRBJ2-2; TCRdb's D call, TRBD2, is unchecked because there is no DNA. The CDR3 sequence is 16 residues long. Germline V lookup: CDR1 DFQATT, CDR2 SNEGSKA (reference sequence). The chain's CDR3 is CSARDPGLAVAGELFF.

V gene TRBV4-3 combines with J gene TRBJ2-7. CDR3 size: 15 residues. CDR1 LGHNA and CDR2 YSLEER come from the germline V gene. The CDR3 region is CASSQYQHSSYEQYF.

The chain is built from TRBV5-1 and TRBJ2-1. CDR3 length: 12 amino acids. CDR1 and CDR2 (germline): SGHRS, YFSETQ. The CDR3 region is CASSPGDWEQFF.

The J gene is TRBJ1-5, the V gene TRBV19; TCRdb indicates TRBD1, and absent DNA this call remains unverified. The CDR3 runs 16 residues. Per germline, CDR1 LNHDA and CDR2 SQIVND (reference sequence). CDR3 residues: CASTIDLDRVNQPQHF.